This T cell receptor (beta chain) was captured in a study of neurological immune-mediated disorders. Every sequencing run returned over 190 million TCR-beta sequences, which were derived from 15-18 subjects. TCRdb redid the calling of the 5' RACE reads with MiXCR, one entry per CDR3 protein. The table has over 60,000 distinct CDR3 sequences, 4% to 6% seen once. At least ten counts were recorded for this clonotype. Its matching antigen is unknown. Study-wide results and caveats: Among 34 multiple sclerosis patients, 18 had repertoires that phylogenetic grouping placed in one related-CDR3 cluster, a possible signature.

This CDR3 has 14 amino acids. V gave up 0 bases and J gave up 6 bases, with 13 bases separating them. Looked up from germline, CDR1 is SQVTM and CDR2 is ANQGSEA. This receptor was identified in a woman in her fifties or sixties with multiple sclerosis. This rearrangement joins TRBV29-1 to TRBJ2-3; TRBD2 might be the D (7 bases). The sample was PBMCs. Written as DNA, the CDR3 is TGCAGCGTTGAAGATCTGGCGGGGGCGGATACGCAGTATTTT. Amino acids: CSVEDLAGADTQYF.